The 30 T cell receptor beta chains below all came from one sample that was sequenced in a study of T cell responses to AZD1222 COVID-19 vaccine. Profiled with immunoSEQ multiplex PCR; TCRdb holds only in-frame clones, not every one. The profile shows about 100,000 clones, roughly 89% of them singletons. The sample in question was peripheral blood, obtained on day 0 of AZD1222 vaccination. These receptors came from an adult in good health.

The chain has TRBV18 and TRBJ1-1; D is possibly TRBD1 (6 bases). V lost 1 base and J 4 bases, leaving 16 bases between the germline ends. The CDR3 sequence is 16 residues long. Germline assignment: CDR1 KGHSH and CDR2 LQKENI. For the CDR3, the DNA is TGTGCCAGCTCACCACTTACAGGGTTTCGGCGCACTGAAGCTTTCTTT. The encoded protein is CASSPLTGFRRTEAFF.

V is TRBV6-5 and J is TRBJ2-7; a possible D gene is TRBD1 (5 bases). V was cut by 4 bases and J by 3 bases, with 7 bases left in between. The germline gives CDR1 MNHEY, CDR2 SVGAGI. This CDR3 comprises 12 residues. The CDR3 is CASSSQGYEQYF. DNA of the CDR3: TGTGCCAGCAGTTCGCAGGGCTACGAGCAGTACTTC.

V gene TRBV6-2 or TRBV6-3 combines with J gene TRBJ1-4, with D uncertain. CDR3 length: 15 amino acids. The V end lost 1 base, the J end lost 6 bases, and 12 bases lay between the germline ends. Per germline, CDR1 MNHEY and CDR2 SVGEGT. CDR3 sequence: CASSYLANGYEKLFF. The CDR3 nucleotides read TGTGCCAGCAGTTACTTGGCGAACGGGTATGAAAAACTGTTTTTT.

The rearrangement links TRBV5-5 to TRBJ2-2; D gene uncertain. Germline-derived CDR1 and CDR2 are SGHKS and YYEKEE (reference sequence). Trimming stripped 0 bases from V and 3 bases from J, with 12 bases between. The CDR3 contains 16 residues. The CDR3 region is CASSLDVQRYTGELFF. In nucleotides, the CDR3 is TGTGCCAGCAGCTTGGATGTCCAGCGCTACACCGGGGAGCTGTTTTTT. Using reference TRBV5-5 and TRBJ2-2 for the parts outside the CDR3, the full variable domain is DAGVTQSPTHLIKTRGQQVTLRCSPISGHKSVSWYQQVLGQGPQFIFQYYEKEERGRGNFPDRFSARQFPNYSSELNVNALLLGDSALYLCASSLDVQRYTGELFFGEGSRLTVL.

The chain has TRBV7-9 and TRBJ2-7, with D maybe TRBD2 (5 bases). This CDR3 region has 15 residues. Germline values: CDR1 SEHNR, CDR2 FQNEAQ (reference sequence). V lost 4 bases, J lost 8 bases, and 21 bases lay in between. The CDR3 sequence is CASSYVGERDWKQYF. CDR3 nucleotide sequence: TGTGCCAGCAGCTACGTCGGGGAGAGGGATTGGAAGCAGTACTTC.

The DNA for the CDR3 is TGTGCCAGCAGCTTAGCGGGTCCCGGGACAGGGTCTCGAGCGGAGACCCAGTACTTC. Protein: CASSLAGPGTGSRAETQYF. V usage is TRBV7-9 and J usage is TRBJ2-5; TRBD1 agrees at 9 bases. The germline CDR1 and CDR2 sequences are SEHNR and FQNEAQ (reference sequence). This CDR3 region has 19 residues. With V trimmed by 0 bases and J by 5 bases, 16 bases remained unmatched.

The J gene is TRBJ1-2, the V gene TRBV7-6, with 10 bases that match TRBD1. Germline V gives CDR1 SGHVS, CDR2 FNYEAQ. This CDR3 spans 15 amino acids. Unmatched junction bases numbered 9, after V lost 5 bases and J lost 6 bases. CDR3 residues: CASSALTGGADGYTF. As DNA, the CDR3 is TGTGCCAGCAGCGCGTTGACAGGGGGCGCGGATGGCTACACCTTC.

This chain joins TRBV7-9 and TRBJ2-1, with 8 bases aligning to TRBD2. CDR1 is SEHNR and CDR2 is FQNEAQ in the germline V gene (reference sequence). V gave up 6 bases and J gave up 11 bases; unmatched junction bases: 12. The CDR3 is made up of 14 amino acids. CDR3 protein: CASRGGGRPMKQFF. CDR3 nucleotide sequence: TGTGCCAGCAGGGGCGGGGGGCGCCCAATGAAGCAGTTCTTC.

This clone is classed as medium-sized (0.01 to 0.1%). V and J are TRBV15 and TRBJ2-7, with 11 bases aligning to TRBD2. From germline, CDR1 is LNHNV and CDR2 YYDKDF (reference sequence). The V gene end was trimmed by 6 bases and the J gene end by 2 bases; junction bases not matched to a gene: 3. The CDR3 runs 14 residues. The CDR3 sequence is CATRLAGDPYEQYF. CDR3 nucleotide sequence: TGTGCCACCAGACTAGCGGGGGACCCCTACGAGCAGTACTTC. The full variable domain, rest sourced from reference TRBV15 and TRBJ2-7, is DAMVIQNPRYQVTQFGKPVTLSCSQTLNHNVMYWYQQKSSQAPKLLFHYYDKDFNNEADTPDNFQSRRPNTSFCFLDIRSPGLGDTAMYLCATRLAGDPYEQYFGPGTRLTVT.

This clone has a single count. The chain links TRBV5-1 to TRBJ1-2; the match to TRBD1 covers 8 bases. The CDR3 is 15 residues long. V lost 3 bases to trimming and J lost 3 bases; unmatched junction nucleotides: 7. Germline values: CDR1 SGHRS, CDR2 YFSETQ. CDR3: CASSSNRGNYYGYTF. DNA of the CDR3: TGCGCCAGCAGCTCCAACAGGGGGAATTACTATGGCTACACCTTC.

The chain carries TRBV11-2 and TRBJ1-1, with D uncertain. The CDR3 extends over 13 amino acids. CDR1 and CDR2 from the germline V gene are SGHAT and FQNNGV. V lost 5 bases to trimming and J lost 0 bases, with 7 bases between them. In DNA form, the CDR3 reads TGTGCCAGCAGCCCGCAGGTGAACACTGAAGCTTTCTTT. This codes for CASSPQVNTEAFF.

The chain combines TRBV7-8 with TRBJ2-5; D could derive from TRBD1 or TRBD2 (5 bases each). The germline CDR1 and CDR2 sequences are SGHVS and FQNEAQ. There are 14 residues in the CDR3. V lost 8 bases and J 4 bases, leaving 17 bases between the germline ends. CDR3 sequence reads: CASSPRVGGETQYF. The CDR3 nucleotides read TGTGCCAGCTCCCCCCGGGTTGGGGGAGAGACCCAGTACTTC.

CDR3 bases: TGTGCCAGCAAGGCCACTGCAGATACGCAGTATTTT. Encoded protein: CASKATADTQYF. The chain recombines TRBV6-5 with TRBJ2-3; D is undetermined. The CDR3 has 12 amino acids. Germline V gene sequence: CDR1 MNHEY, CDR2 SVGAGI. Trimming left V 7 bases short and J 4 bases short, with 9 bases between.

DNA of the CDR3: TGCGCCAGCAGCCAAGATAGGACATTCAGTCTTCGGGCTTTCTTT. Its translation: CASSQDRTFSLRAFF. The chain is built from TRBV4-1 and TRBJ1-1; D might be TRBD1 (5 bases). The V gene's germline CDR1 is MGHRA and CDR2 YSYEKL. The CDR3 extends over 15 amino acids. V was cut by 0 bases and J by 11 bases, with 19 bases left in between.

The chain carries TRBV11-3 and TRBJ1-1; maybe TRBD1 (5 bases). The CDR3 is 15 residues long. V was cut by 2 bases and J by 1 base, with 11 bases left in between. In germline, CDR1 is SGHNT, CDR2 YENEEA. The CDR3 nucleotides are TGTGCCAGCAGCTTAAGGGGAGGGACGAACACTGAAGCTTTCTTT. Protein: CASSLRGGTNTEAFF.

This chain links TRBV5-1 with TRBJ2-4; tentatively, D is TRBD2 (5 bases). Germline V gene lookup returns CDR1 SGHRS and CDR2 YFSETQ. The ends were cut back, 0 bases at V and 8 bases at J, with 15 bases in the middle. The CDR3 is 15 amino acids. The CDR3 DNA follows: TGCGCCAGCAGCTTGGAGACTGCGGGTTTCGACATTCAGTACTTC. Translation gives CASSLETAGFDIQYF.

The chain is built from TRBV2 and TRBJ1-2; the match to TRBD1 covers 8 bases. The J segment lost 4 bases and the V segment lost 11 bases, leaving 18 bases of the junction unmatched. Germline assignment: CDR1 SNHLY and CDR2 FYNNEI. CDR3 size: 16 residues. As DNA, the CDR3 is TGTGCCTTACCCACGGACAGGGAAAAGGGTGGCTATGGCTACACCTTC. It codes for CALPTDREKGGYGYTF.

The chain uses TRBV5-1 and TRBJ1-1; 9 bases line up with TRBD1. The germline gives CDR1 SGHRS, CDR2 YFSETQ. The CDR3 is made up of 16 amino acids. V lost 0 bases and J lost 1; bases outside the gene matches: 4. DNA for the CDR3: TGCGCCAGCAGCTTGGGGACAGGGGCCCCGAACACTGAAGCTTTCTTT. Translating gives CASSLGTGAPNTEAFF.

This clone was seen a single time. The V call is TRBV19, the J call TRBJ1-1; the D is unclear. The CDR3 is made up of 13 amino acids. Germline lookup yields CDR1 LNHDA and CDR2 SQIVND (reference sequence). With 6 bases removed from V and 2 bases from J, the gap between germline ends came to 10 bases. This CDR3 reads CASSLSLNTEAFF. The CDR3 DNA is TGTGCCAGTAGCCTCAGCTTAAACACTGAAGCTTTCTTT.

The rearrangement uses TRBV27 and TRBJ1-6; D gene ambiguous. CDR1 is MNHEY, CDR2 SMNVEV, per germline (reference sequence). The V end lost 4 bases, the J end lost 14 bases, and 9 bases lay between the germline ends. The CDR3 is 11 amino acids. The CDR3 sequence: CASSSGRALHF. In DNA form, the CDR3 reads TGTGCCAGCAGTTCCGGGAGGGCCCTCCACTTT.

CDR3 bases: TGCGCCAGCAGCCAAGGGGGGACAGGGGTTTACAATGAGCAGTTCTTC. Translated, it gives CASSQGGTGVYNEQFF. This chain connects TRBV4-1 to TRBJ2-1, with 10 positions matching TRBD1. The V gene's germline CDR1 is MGHRA and CDR2 YSYEKL. This CDR3 contains 16 residues. With 1 base clipped from V and 4 bases from J, the junction kept 4 bases outside the gene matches.

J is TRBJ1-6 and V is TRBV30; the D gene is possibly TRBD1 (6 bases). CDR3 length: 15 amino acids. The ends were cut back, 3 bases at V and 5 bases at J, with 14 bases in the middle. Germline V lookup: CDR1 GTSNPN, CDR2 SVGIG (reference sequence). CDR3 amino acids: CAWSAPGTNNSPLHF. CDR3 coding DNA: TGTGCCTGGAGCGCCCCGGGGACAAATAATTCACCCCTCCACTTT.

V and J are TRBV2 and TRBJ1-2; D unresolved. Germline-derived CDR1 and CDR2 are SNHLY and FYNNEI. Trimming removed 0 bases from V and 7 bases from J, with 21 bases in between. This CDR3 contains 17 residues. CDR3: CASSEAGSAPVKSGYTF. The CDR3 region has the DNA TGTGCCAGCAGTGAAGCGGGCTCCGCTCCGGTTAAGAGTGGCTACACCTTC.

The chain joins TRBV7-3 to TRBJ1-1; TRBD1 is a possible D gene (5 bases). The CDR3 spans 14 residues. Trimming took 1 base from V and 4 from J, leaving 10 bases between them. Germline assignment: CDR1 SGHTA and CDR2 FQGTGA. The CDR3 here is CASSLKAGGTEAFF. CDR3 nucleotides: TGTGCCAGCAGCTTAAAGGCCGGGGGCACTGAAGCTTTCTTT.

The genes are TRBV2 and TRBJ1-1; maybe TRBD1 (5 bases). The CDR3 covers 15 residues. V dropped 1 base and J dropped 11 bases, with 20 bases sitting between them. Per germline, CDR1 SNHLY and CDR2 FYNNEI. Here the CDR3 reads CASSEGGRGGKGAFF. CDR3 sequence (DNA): TGTGCCAGCAGTGAAGGGGGGAGGGGTGGCAAAGGGGCTTTCTTT.

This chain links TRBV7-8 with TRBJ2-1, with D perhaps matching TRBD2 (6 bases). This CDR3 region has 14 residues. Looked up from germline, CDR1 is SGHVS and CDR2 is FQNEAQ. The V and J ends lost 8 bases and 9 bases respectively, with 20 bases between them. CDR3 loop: CASLPLPSGAEQFF. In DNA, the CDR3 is TGTGCCAGCCTCCCCTTGCCGTCGGGAGCTGAGCAGTTCTTC.

DNA for the CDR3: TGTGCCAGCAGCTTAGATCGACGGAGCTATGGCTACACCTTC. Its protein is CASSLDRRSYGYTF. J is TRBJ1-2 and V is TRBV11-2, with no clear D. The CDR3 totals 14 residues. Germline assignment: CDR1 SGHAT and CDR2 FQNNGV. Trimming stripped 0 bases from V and 4 bases from J, with 9 bases between.

The CDR3 loop is CASSLSQGRVSPLHF. The DNA for the CDR3 is TGTGCCAGCAGTTTATCGCAGGGAAGGGTTTCACCCCTCCACTTT. The chain couples TRBV27 to TRBJ1-6; D is perhaps TRBD1 (5 bases). Trimming left V 0 bases short and J 9 bases short, with 12 bases between. The germline CDR1 and CDR2 sequences are MNHEY and SMNVEV (reference sequence). The CDR3 has 15 residues.

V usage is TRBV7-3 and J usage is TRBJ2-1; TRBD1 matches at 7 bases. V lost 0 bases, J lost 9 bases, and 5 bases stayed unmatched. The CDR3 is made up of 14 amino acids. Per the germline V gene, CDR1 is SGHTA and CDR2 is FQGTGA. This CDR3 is CASSLTEGGTEQFF. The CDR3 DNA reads TGTGCCAGCAGCTTAACGGAAGGGGGCACTGAGCAGTTCTTC.

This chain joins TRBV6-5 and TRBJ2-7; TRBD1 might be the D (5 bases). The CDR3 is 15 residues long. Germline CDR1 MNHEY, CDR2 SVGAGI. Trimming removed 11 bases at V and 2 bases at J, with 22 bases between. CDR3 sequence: CAVTPTVNKPYEQYF. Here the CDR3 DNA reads TGTGCCGTCACGCCGACAGTTAATAAGCCCTACGAGCAGTACTTC.